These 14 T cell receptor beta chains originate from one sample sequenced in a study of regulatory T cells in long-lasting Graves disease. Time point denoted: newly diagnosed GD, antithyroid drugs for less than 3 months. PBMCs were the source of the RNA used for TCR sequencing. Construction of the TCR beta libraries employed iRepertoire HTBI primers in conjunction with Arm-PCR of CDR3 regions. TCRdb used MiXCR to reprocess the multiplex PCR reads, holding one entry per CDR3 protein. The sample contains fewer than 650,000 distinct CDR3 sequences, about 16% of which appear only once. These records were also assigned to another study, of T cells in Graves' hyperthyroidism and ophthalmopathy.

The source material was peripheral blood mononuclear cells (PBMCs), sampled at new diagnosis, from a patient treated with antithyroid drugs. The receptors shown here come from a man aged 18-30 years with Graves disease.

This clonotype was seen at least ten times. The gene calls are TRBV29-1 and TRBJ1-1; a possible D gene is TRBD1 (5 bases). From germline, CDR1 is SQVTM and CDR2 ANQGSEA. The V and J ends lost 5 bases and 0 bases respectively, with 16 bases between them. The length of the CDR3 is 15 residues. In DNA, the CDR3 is TGCAGCGTTTCGGCAGGTTGGGGGATGAACACTGAAGCTTTCTTT. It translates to CSVSAGWGMNTEAFF.

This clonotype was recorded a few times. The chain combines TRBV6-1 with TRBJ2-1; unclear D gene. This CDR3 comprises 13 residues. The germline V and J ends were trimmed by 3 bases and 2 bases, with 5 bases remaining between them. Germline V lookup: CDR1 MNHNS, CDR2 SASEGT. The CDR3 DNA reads TGTGCCAGCAGTGATCGTACCTACAATGAGCAGTTCTTC. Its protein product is CASSDRTYNEQFF.

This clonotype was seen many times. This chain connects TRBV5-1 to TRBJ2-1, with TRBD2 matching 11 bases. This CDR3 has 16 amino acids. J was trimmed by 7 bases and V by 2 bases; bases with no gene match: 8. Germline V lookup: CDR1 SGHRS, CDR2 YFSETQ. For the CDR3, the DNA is TGCGCCAGCAGCTTAATAGCGGGAGGGCCTGGGAATGAGCAGTTCTTC. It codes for CASSLIAGGPGNEQFF.

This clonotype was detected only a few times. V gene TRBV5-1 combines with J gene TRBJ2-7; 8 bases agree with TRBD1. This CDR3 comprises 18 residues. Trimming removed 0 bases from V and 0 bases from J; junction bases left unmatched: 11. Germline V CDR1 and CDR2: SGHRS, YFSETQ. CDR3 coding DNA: TGCGCCAGCAGCTTGGCCCCAGGAGGGACAGGATTCTCCTACGAGCAGTACTTC. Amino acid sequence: CASSLAPGGTGFSYEQYF.

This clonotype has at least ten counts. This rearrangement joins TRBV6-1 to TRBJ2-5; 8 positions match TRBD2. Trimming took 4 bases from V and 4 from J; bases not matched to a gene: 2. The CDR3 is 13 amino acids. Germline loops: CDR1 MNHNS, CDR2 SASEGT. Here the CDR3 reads CASSGGGRETQYF. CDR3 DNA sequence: TGTGCCAGCAGTGGCGGGGGGCGAGAGACCCAGTACTTC.

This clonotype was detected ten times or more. The CDR3 DNA reads as TGTGCCAGCAGTTTATCGGCATCTGAAGCTTTCTTT. Its translation: CASSLSASEAFF. The chain recombines TRBV12-3 or TRBV12-4 with TRBJ1-1; no firm D call. The CDR3 contains 12 residues. Trimming took off 2 bases at V and 6 bases at J, with 7 bases between the two ends.

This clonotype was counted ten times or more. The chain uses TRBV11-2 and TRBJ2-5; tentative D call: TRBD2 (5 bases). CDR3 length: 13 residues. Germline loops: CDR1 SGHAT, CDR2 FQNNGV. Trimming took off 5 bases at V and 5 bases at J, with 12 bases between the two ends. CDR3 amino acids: CASSPDLKETQYF. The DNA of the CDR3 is TGTGCCAGCAGCCCGGACTTAAAGGAGACCCAGTACTTC.

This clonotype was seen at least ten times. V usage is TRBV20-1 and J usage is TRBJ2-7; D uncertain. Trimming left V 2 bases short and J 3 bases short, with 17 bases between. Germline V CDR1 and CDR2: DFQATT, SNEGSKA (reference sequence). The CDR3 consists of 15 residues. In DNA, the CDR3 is TGCAGTGCTAGAATGACATCCAAGTCGATCTACGAGCAGTACTTC. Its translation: CSARMTSKSIYEQYF.

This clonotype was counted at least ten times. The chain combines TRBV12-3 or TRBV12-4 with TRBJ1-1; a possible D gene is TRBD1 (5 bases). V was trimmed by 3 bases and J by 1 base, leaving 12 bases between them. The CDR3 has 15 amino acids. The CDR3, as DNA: TGTGCCAGCAGTTTTTTCTCGCAGGGGAACACTGAAGCTTTCTTT. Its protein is CASSFFSQGNTEAFF.

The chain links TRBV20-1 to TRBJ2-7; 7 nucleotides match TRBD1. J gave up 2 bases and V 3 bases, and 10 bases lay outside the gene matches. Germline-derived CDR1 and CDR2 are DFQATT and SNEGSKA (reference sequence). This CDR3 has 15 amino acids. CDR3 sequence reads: CSASPSPGTAYEQYF. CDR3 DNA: TGCAGTGCTAGTCCCTCCCCCGGGACAGCCTACGAGCAGTACTTC.

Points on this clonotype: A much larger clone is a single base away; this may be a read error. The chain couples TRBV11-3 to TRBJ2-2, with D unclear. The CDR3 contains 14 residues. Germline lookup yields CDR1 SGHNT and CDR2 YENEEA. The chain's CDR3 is CTSSLVGGAGELFF. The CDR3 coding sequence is TGTACCAGCAGCTTAGTGGGCGGTGCCGGGGAGCTGTTTTTT.

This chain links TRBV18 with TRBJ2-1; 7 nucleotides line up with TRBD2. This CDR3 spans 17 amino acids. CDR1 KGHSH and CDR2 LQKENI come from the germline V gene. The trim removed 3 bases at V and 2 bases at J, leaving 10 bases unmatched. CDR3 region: CASSPPPGGDPYNEQFF. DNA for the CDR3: TGTGCCAGCTCACCGCCTCCGGGGGGAGATCCCTACAATGAGCAGTTCTTC.

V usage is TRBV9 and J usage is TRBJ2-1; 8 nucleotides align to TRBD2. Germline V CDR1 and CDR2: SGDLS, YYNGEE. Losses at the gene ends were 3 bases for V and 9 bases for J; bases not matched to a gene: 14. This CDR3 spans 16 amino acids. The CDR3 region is CASSDPYSGKGGEQFF. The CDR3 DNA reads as TGTGCCAGCAGCGACCCTTATAGCGGGAAGGGGGGTGAGCAGTTCTTC.

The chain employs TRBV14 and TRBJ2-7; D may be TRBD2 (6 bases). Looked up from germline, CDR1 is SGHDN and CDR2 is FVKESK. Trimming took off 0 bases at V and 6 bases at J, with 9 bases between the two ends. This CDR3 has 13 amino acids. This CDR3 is CASSQDRRAEQYF. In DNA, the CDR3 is TGTGCCAGCAGCCAAGATCGGAGGGCCGAGCAGTACTTC. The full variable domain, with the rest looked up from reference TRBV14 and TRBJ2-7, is EAGVTQFPSHSVIEKGQTVTLRCDPISGHDNLYWYRRVMGKEIKFLLHFVKESKQDESGMPNNRFLAERTGGTYSTLKVQPAELEDSGVYFCASSQDRRAEQYFGPGTRLTVT.